Sequencing of this T cell receptor beta chain was carried out in a study of CD8 T cells in Susac syndrome. Across the study: Sequencing included Susac syndrome patients, roughly six of them with active disease and eight in remission. Whole-study findings and limits: There was no clonal expansion in the CD4+ T cell repertoires of Susac syndrome.

Reverse transcription used roughly 0.45 to 1 ug RNA and random hexamers. TCRdb re-analysed the immunoSEQ multiplex PCR reads in MiXCR, keeping a single row per CDR3 protein. Counted here are hundreds of thousands of distinct CDR3 sequences, roughly 95% occurring once; the ten biggest clones make up approximately 0.094%. As regards this clonotype: The antigen remains undetermined.

This TCR was recovered from a human donor with Susac syndrome. Sequencing was carried out using CD4+ T cells from PBMCs.

The DNA for the CDR3 is TGTGCCAGCAGCTTAACGCAGGGGACAGATACGCAGTATTTT. Translated: CASSLTQGTDTQYF. The chain links TRBV7-9 to TRBJ2-3, with a possible D match to TRBD1 (6 bases). This CDR3 comprises 14 residues. Germline CDR1 SEHNR, CDR2 FQNEAQ (reference sequence). V lost 2 bases and J 3 bases, leaving 9 bases between the germline ends.